Below, one TCR beta chain is given with its context. Its antigen is as yet unknown. This specimen comes from a study of CXCR4 blockade with PD-1 therapy in pancreatic cancer. Sequencing was performed with immunoSEQ multiplex PCR; in TCRdb, only in-frame clones are kept and a portion is missing. The sample holds about 2,000 clones, about 50% seen once. These archived tumors were resected from patients never given neoadjuvant therapy beforehand. This CDR3 spans 12 amino acids. With V trimmed by 4 bases and J by 5 bases, 3 bases remained unmatched. Germline CDR1 is SQVTM and CDR2 is ANQGSEA. Study observations and caveats: Frequent tumor clones were encoded by many distinct rearrangements, suggesting shared antigens. Tumors were clonally expanded, mean around 0.14 versus 0.05 in healthy blood. Sequencing covered TCRbeta chains only, not alpha chains.

The TCR was taken from a human donor with pancreatic ductal adenocarcinoma. This chain uses TRBV29-1 with TRBJ2-5; 8 bases align to TRBD1. The source material was tumor tissue. The CDR3 sequence: CSVGDRRETQYF. CDR3 nucleotides: TGCAGCGTTGGGGACAGGAGGGAGACCCAGTACTTC.